A selection of T cell receptor beta chains follows, all from one sample in a study of CD8 T cells in Susac syndrome. TCRdb processed the immunoSEQ multiplex PCR reads anew with MiXCR; each CDR3 protein has one entry. The data contain around 56,000 distinct CDR3 sequences, around nine tenths of them singletons. Sequenced sample: CD8+ T cells from PBMCs. The receptors originated from a human donor in good health. Both conserved end residues are part of each CDR3. D genes are given only for firm matches. The size entry is marked missing in some rows and otherwise reads once, few, many or a size class.

clone_size: NA
v_call: TRBV5-1
j_call: TRBJ1-3
d_call: NA
cdr3_nt: TGCGCCAGCAGCTTGTGGCCAGAAAGCTCTGGAAACACCATATATTTT
cdr3_aa: CASSLWPESSGNTIYF

clone_size: NA
v_call: TRBV5-1
j_call: TRBJ2-7
d_call: TRBD1
cdr3_nt: TGCGCCAGCAGCTTGGCCTCAGGGGGTTTTTCCGAGCAGTACTTC
cdr3_aa: CASSLASGGFSEQYF

clone_size: NA
v_call: TRBV7-9
j_call: TRBJ2-3
d_call: NA
cdr3_nt: TGTGCCAGCAGCTATTACACAGATACGCAGTATTTT
cdr3_aa: CASSYYTDTQYF

clone_size: NA
v_call: TRBV11-2
j_call: TRBJ2-2
d_call: NA
cdr3_nt: TGTGCCAGCAGAGACGGCACGAACACCGGGGAGCTGTTTTTT
cdr3_aa: CASRDGTNTGELFF

clone_size: NA
v_call: TRBV21-1
j_call: TRBJ2-1
d_call: NA
cdr3_nt: TGTGCCAGCAGCCACCGGGGACAGAACAATGAGCAGTTCTTC
cdr3_aa: CASSHRGQNNEQFF

clone_size: NA
v_call: TRBV2
j_call: TRBJ2-7
d_call: NA
cdr3_nt: TGTGCCAGCAGTGAAGCTTACGAGCAGTACTTC
cdr3_aa: CASSEAYEQYF

clone_size: NA
v_call: TRBV6-5
j_call: TRBJ2-3
d_call: NA
cdr3_nt: TGTGCCAGCAGTTACTGGGGGGAGACAGATACGCAGTATTTT
cdr3_aa: CASSYWGETDTQYF

clone_size: NA
v_call: TRBV2
j_call: TRBJ2-5
d_call: NA
cdr3_nt: TGTGCCAGCAGTGGGGTTGGTCCCGATCTAGACAGCCAAGAGACCCAGTACTTC
cdr3_aa: CASSGVGPDLDSQETQYF

clone_size: NA
v_call: TRBV27
j_call: TRBJ2-6
d_call: NA
cdr3_nt: TGTGCCAGCAGTGCGGCGGGGTGGGGGCGCGGCCCTGGGGCCAACGTCCTGACTTTC
cdr3_aa: CASSAAGWGRGPGANVLTF

clone_size: NA
v_call: TRBV5-1
j_call: TRBJ1-2
d_call: NA
cdr3_nt: TGCGCCAGCAGCTTGTGGGGCTATGGCTACACCTTC
cdr3_aa: CASSLWGYGYTF

clone_size: NA
v_call: TRBV12-3/TRBV12-4
j_call: TRBJ1-2
d_call: TRBD1
cdr3_nt: TGTGCCAGCAGTTTCAGCGCGACAGGGTATGGCTACACCTTC
cdr3_aa: CASSFSATGYGYTF

clone_size: NA
v_call: TRBV7-9
j_call: TRBJ2-7
d_call: NA
cdr3_nt: TGTGCCAGCAGCTTGTTAGGCAGGGAGGATTCCGCCGAGCAGTACTTC
cdr3_aa: CASSLLGREDSAEQYF

clone_size: NA
v_call: TRBV7-3
j_call: TRBJ2-1
d_call: TRBD1
cdr3_nt: TGTGCCAGCAGCTTAAACGCCCCCGTACAGGGGCCCGTCTACAATGAGCAGTTCTTC
cdr3_aa: CASSLNAPVQGPVYNEQFF

clone_size: NA
v_call: TRBV27
j_call: TRBJ2-6
d_call: NA
cdr3_nt: TGTGCCAGCAGTCCAACGCCTGAGATAGGACACCTCTCTGGGGCCAACGTCCTGACTTTC
cdr3_aa: CASSPTPEIGHLSGANVLTF

clone_size: NA
v_call: TRBV3-1
j_call: TRBJ2-5
d_call: TRBD1
cdr3_nt: TGTGCCAGCAGCCAAGTGGGGACAGGACAACAAGAGACCCAGTACTTC
cdr3_aa: CASSQVGTGQQETQYF

clone_size: NA
v_call: TRBV5-1
j_call: TRBJ2-1
d_call: TRBD2
cdr3_nt: TGCGCCAGCAGCTTGGTAACTAGCGGGGGGTCTCCGAGCTCCTACAATGAGCAGTTCTTC
cdr3_aa: CASSLVTSGGSPSSYNEQFF

clone_size: NA
v_call: TRBV7-2
j_call: TRBJ2-5
d_call: NA
cdr3_nt: TGTGCCAGCAGCTTAGTTCCTCGAGGAGAAGAGACCCAGTACTTC
cdr3_aa: CASSLVPRGEETQYF

clone_size: NA
v_call: TRBV28
j_call: TRBJ2-1
d_call: NA
cdr3_nt: TGTGCCAGCAGTCCCGGGCTTAGCTCCTACAATGAGCAGTTCTTC
cdr3_aa: CASSPGLSSYNEQFF

clone_size: NA
v_call: TRBV7-9
j_call: TRBJ2-5
d_call: NA
cdr3_nt: TGTGCCAGCAGCTTAGCGCTGGGCGGACAAGAGACCCAGTACTTC
cdr3_aa: CASSLALGGQETQYF

clone_size: NA
v_call: TRBV29-1
j_call: TRBJ1-1
d_call: NA
cdr3_nt: TGCAGCGTTTTATTGAACACTGAAGCTTTCTTT
cdr3_aa: CSVLLNTEAFF

clone_size: NA
v_call: TRBV11-2
j_call: TRBJ1-1
d_call: NA
cdr3_nt: TGTGCCAGCATCCGGTTTAAGAGTTCCAGGCTGAACACTGAAGCTTTCTTT
cdr3_aa: CASIRFKSSRLNTEAFF

clone_size: NA
v_call: TRBV30
j_call: TRBJ2-2
d_call: NA
cdr3_nt: TGTGCCTGGAGAGATATGGGACTCTCGAACACCGGGGAGCTGTTTTTT
cdr3_aa: CAWRDMGLSNTGELFF

clone_size: NA
v_call: TRBV6-2/TRBV6-3
j_call: TRBJ2-1
d_call: NA
cdr3_nt: TGTGCCAGCAGTTACGTCGCACCAGACAATGAGCAGTTCTTC
cdr3_aa: CASSYVAPDNEQFF

clone_size: NA
v_call: TRBV7-2
j_call: TRBJ1-1
d_call: NA
cdr3_nt: TGTGCCAGCAGCTCGCCGGGATGGGGGACTGAAGCTTTCTTT
cdr3_aa: CASSSPGWGTEAFF

clone_size: NA
v_call: TRBV6-1
j_call: TRBJ2-7
d_call: TRBD1
cdr3_nt: TGTGCCAGCAGTGAGACGGGACAGGGAATTTTCCTCTACGAGCAGTACTTC
cdr3_aa: CASSETGQGIFLYEQYF

clone_size: NA
v_call: TRBV28
j_call: TRBJ1-4
d_call: NA
cdr3_nt: TGTGCCAGCAGGGGGTTCGGGGAAACTAATGAAAAACTGTTTTTT
cdr3_aa: CASRGFGETNEKLFF

clone_size: NA
v_call: TRBV4-1
j_call: TRBJ2-5
d_call: NA
cdr3_nt: TGCGCCAGCAGCCAAGGATTACAGGGTTTGGAGACCCAGTACTTC
cdr3_aa: CASSQGLQGLETQYF

clone_size: NA
v_call: TRBV5-1
j_call: TRBJ1-2
d_call: TRBD1
cdr3_nt: TGCGCCAGCAGCTTGGTGGACAGGGGCTATGGCTACACCTTC
cdr3_aa: CASSLVDRGYGYTF

clone_size: NA
v_call: TRBV10-2
j_call: TRBJ2-3
d_call: TRBD2
cdr3_nt: TGCGCCAGCACCCCCAGCGGGGGGACAGATACGCAGTATTTT
cdr3_aa: CASTPSGGTDTQYF

clone_size: once
v_call: TRBV30
j_call: TRBJ2-5
d_call: NA
cdr3_nt: TGTGCCTGGGGTTCCGGGGAGGTAGAACAAGAGACCCAGTACTTC
cdr3_aa: CAWGSGEVEQETQYF

clone_size: NA
v_call: TRBV30
j_call: TRBJ2-7
d_call: NA
cdr3_nt: TGTGCCTGGGCCCAAGGATACGAGCAGTACTTC
cdr3_aa: CAWAQGYEQYF

clone_size: NA
v_call: TRBV7-9
j_call: TRBJ1-2
d_call: TRBD1
cdr3_nt: TGTGCCAGCAGCCCCGCCCTGGCAGGGGGCACAGGTGGCTACACCTTC
cdr3_aa: CASSPALAGGTGGYTF

clone_size: NA
v_call: TRBV3-1
j_call: TRBJ1-1
d_call: NA
cdr3_nt: TGTGCCAGCAGCCCGGTGACGAGGGGCCCTGAAGCTTTCTTT
cdr3_aa: CASSPVTRGPEAFF

clone_size: NA
v_call: TRBV12-3/TRBV12-4
j_call: TRBJ2-1
d_call: NA
cdr3_nt: TGTGCCAGCGGGGGACACTCCTACAATGAGCAGTTCTTC
cdr3_aa: CASGGHSYNEQFF

clone_size: NA
v_call: TRBV4-1
j_call: TRBJ2-7
d_call: NA
cdr3_nt: TGCGCCAGCAGCCTACCGGGGGCCTACGAGCAGTACTTC
cdr3_aa: CASSLPGAYEQYF

clone_size: NA
v_call: TRBV6-4
j_call: TRBJ2-2
d_call: TRBD1
cdr3_nt: TGTGCCAGCAGTGACTCCGACAGGGACACCGGGGAGCTGTTTTTT
cdr3_aa: CASSDSDRDTGELFF

clone_size: NA
v_call: TRBV2
j_call: TRBJ1-1
d_call: TRBD1
cdr3_nt: TGTGCCAGCAGTGAAGCGCGGGGACAGGCCTATGGGACTGAAGCTTTCTTT
cdr3_aa: CASSEARGQAYGTEAFF

clone_size: NA
v_call: TRBV19
j_call: TRBJ2-7
d_call: NA
cdr3_nt: TGTGCCAGTAGTACCGAGAACATGGAGCAGTACTTC
cdr3_aa: CASSTENMEQYF

clone_size: NA
v_call: TRBV12-3/TRBV12-4
j_call: TRBJ1-1
d_call: NA
cdr3_nt: TGTGCCAGCACCCAAACAGGGTATTACACTGAAGCTTTCTTT
cdr3_aa: CASTQTGYYTEAFF

clone_size: NA
v_call: TRBV5-6
j_call: TRBJ1-2
d_call: NA
cdr3_nt: TGTGCCAGCAGCCCTGGCACAGGTAGTTTCTATGGCTACACCTTC
cdr3_aa: CASSPGTGSFYGYTF

clone_size: NA
v_call: TRBV7-3
j_call: TRBJ2-2
d_call: NA
cdr3_nt: TGTGCCAGCAGCTTTTCCGGGACTAACACCGGGGAGCTGTTTTTT
cdr3_aa: CASSFSGTNTGELFF

clone_size: once
v_call: TRBV12-5
j_call: TRBJ1-1
d_call: NA
cdr3_nt: TGTGCTAGTGGTTTGGTAGGGGCTGAAGCTTTCTTT
cdr3_aa: CASGLVGAEAFF

clone_size: NA
v_call: TRBV2
j_call: TRBJ1-5
d_call: TRBD1
cdr3_nt: TGTGCCAGCAGTAACTCCGGGACAGGGAGAGAGCCCCAGCATTTT
cdr3_aa: CASSNSGTGREPQHF

clone_size: NA
v_call: TRBV19
j_call: TRBJ1-1
d_call: NA
cdr3_nt: TGTGCCAGTAGTTCCCGTTTAGGGACTGAAGCTTTCTTT
cdr3_aa: CASSSRLGTEAFF

clone_size: NA
v_call: TRBV19
j_call: TRBJ2-7
d_call: NA
cdr3_nt: TGTGCCACCCAAAGGGAAGATTTGAGAGAGCAGTACTTC
cdr3_aa: CATQREDLREQYF

clone_size: few
v_call: TRBV7-9
j_call: TRBJ2-7
d_call: NA
cdr3_nt: TGTGCCAGCAGCTTCCCATCCTCCTACGAGCAGTACTTC
cdr3_aa: CASSFPSSYEQYF

clone_size: NA
v_call: TRBV9
j_call: TRBJ1-2
d_call: NA
cdr3_nt: TGTGCCAGCAGCCCTACAATCCGGCTAAACTATGGCTACACCTTC
cdr3_aa: CASSPTIRLNYGYTF

clone_size: NA
v_call: TRBV20-1
j_call: TRBJ2-2
d_call: TRBD1
cdr3_nt: TGCAGTGCTAGCACCACGGGACAGGGGGCTGTCGGGGAGCTGTTTTTT
cdr3_aa: CSASTTGQGAVGELFF

clone_size: NA
v_call: TRBV15
j_call: TRBJ2-5
d_call: NA
cdr3_nt: TGTGCCACCAGTGGCCCGGGCGAGTCGGTGACCCAGTACTTC
cdr3_aa: CATSGPGESVTQYF

clone_size: few
v_call: TRBV7-9
j_call: TRBJ2-1
d_call: TRBD2
cdr3_nt: TGTGCCAGCAGCTTGAGCGGGGGGCCCTCCTACAATGAGCAGTTCTTC
cdr3_aa: CASSLSGGPSYNEQFF

clone_size: NA
v_call: TRBV6-5
j_call: TRBJ1-5
d_call: TRBD1
cdr3_nt: TGTGCCAGCAGTGCCGGACAGGGAGGCTATCAGCCCCAGCATTTT
cdr3_aa: CASSAGQGGYQPQHF

clone_size: NA
v_call: TRBV28
j_call: TRBJ1-2
d_call: NA
cdr3_nt: TGTGCCAGCAGTTTAGGGGAAGGCTACACCTTC
cdr3_aa: CASSLGEGYTF

clone_size: NA
v_call: TRBV3-1
j_call: TRBJ1-6
d_call: NA
cdr3_nt: TGTGCCAGCAGCCCGCCGGTGGGGACCTATTCCTATAATTCACCCCTCCACTTT
cdr3_aa: CASSPPVGTYSYNSPLHF

clone_size: few
v_call: TRBV10-1
j_call: TRBJ2-1
d_call: TRBD2
cdr3_nt: TGCGCCAGCAGTGGGACTAGCGGGGGCCGTGAGCAGTTCTTC
cdr3_aa: CASSGTSGGREQFF

clone_size: NA
v_call: TRBV29-1
j_call: TRBJ1-1
d_call: TRBD1
cdr3_nt: TGCAGCGTTGACCACAGGGGGCGATTTCGGACTGAAGCTTTCTTT
cdr3_aa: CSVDHRGRFRTEAFF

clone_size: NA
v_call: TRBV7-9
j_call: TRBJ2-3
d_call: NA
cdr3_nt: TGTGCCAGCAGCCCACACCAGGGGGGGCAAGGAGATACGCAGTATTTT
cdr3_aa: CASSPHQGGQGDTQYF

clone_size: NA
v_call: TRBV7-2
j_call: TRBJ1-1
d_call: NA
cdr3_nt: TGTGCCAGCAGCTTAGCGTCCTACTCCACTGAAGCTTTCTTT
cdr3_aa: CASSLASYSTEAFF

clone_size: NA
v_call: TRBV5-8
j_call: TRBJ2-3
d_call: TRBD2
cdr3_nt: TGTGCCAGCAGCTTGGCCACACTAGCGGATTACACAGATACGCAGTATTTT
cdr3_aa: CASSLATLADYTDTQYF

clone_size: NA
v_call: TRBV14
j_call: TRBJ1-6
d_call: NA
cdr3_nt: TGTGCCAGCAGCCAAGATTCAGACCGATTGAGCTCCTATAATTCACCCCTCCACTTT
cdr3_aa: CASSQDSDRLSSYNSPLHF